These 21 T cell receptor beta chains originate from one sample sequenced in a study of blood T cell repertoires in COVID-19. Assay: immunoSEQ multiplex PCR; the TCRdb copy retains only in-frame clones and omits some. The table has 90,000 to 120,000 clones, roughly 90% seen once. The sample was peripheral blood. Receptor source: a man aged 40-49 years with active or convalescent COVID-19.

This clone was found a few times. The chain has TRBV12-3 or TRBV12-4 and TRBJ1-2; no definite D call. V was shortened by 5 bases and J by 5 bases, with 9 bases between the two germline ends. This CDR3 contains 12 residues. For the CDR3, the DNA is TGTGCCAGCAGTATACAGTCTTATGGCTACACCTTC. Protein product: CASSIQSYGYTF.

This chain connects TRBV4-1 to TRBJ1-1; perhaps TRBD1 as D (5 bases). Trimming removed 0 bases from V and 1 base from J, with 9 bases in between. CDR3 length equals 15 residues. Germline V gives CDR1 MGHRA, CDR2 YSYEKL. Here the CDR3 reads CASSQDGHTNTEAFF. The CDR3 nucleotides read TGCGCCAGCAGCCAAGATGGACATACGAACACTGAAGCTTTCTTT.

The chain joins TRBV7-8 to TRBJ1-5; maybe TRBD1 (5 bases). V lost 2 bases and J 5 bases, leaving 10 bases between the germline ends. CDR1 is SGHVS and CDR2 is FQNEAQ in the germline V gene. CDR3 size: 14 residues. CDR3 in amino acids: CASSLMVRDQPQHF. The CDR3, as DNA: TGTGCCAGCAGCTTAATGGTCAGGGATCAGCCCCAGCATTTT.

The CDR3 DNA reads TGTGCCAGCAGCCGGCCGGGGACTAGGTACTTC. It translates to CASSRPGTRYF. V usage is TRBV21-1 and J usage is TRBJ2-5; TRBD2 was called by the table and not checked on the DNA. TRBV21-1 is annotated as a pseudogene. The CDR3 covers 11 residues.

This chain uses TRBV6-6 with TRBJ2-4, with 8 nucleotides matching TRBD1. Trimming removed 0 bases from V and 7 bases from J; junction bases left unmatched: 8. The CDR3 runs to 16 residues. Germline lookup yields CDR1 MNHNY and CDR2 SVGAGI (reference sequence). CDR3 in DNA: TGTGCCAGCAGTTACTCGCCAATGGACAGGGATAACATTCAGTACTTC. Its protein is CASSYSPMDRDNIQYF.

This clone was counted only a few times. The genes are TRBV7-2 and TRBJ2-5; 9 bases are shared with TRBD2. Germline V gives CDR1 SGHTA, CDR2 FQGNSA. J lost 4 bases, V lost 4 bases, and 10 bases had no gene match. This CDR3 is 16 amino acids long. CDR3 nucleotides: TGTGCCAGCAGCTCTGGACTAAGCGGGAGGTCAGAGACCCAGTACTTC. Protein sequence: CASSSGLSGRSETQYF.

This clone was counted once. This sequence joins TRBV5-6 and TRBJ1-6; 12 bases line up with TRBD1. The germline V gene encodes CDR1 SGHDT and CDR2 YYEEEE. The CDR3 spans 15 residues. Germline trimming cut 4 bases from V and 7 bases from J; bases unmatched to any gene: 3. CDR3 loop: CASSHGTGGNSPLHF. CDR3 nucleotides: TGTGCCAGCAGCCATGGGACAGGGGGCAATTCACCCCTCCACTTT.

V and J are TRBV10-2 and TRBJ1-4, with 9 bases aligning to TRBD1. This CDR3 has 13 amino acids. V lost 7 bases to trimming and J lost 7 bases; unmatched junction nucleotides: 4. Germline V lookup: CDR1 WSHSY, CDR2 SAAADI. CDR3 protein: CASKDRGFEKLFF. The CDR3 bases are TGCGCCAGCAAGGACAGGGGCTTTGAAAAACTGTTTTTT.

This clone was recorded only once. The rearrangement joins TRBV5-1 to TRBJ2-1; 9 bases align to TRBD2. CDR3 length: 15 residues. With 1 base clipped from V and 6 bases from J, the junction kept 5 bases outside the gene matches. Germline loops: CDR1 SGHRS, CDR2 YFSETQ. CDR3 region: CASSLTSGRLNEQFF. For the CDR3, the DNA is TGCGCCAGCAGCTTGACAAGCGGGAGGCTCAATGAGCAGTTCTTC.

A single count supports this clone. The chain carries TRBV19 and TRBJ2-5, with TRBD1 identical over 8 bases. CDR1 is LNHDA, CDR2 SQIVND, per germline (reference sequence). J gave up 2 bases and V 5 bases, and 4 bases lay outside the gene matches. The CDR3 is 14 amino acids. The CDR3 bases are TGTGCCAGTAGTGGCAGGGGGCCACAAGAGACCCAGTACTTC. This codes for CASSGRGPQETQYF.

The chain has TRBV11-2 and TRBJ1-6, with 9 bases lining up with TRBD1. The CDR3 is made up of 15 amino acids. From germline, CDR1 is SGHAT and CDR2 FQNNGV. The V segment lost 2 bases and the J segment 9 bases; nucleotides outside the gene matches: 5. In DNA form, the CDR3 reads TGTGCCAGCAGCTTATTGGGGACAGGGAGTTCACCCCTCCACTTT. Its translation is CASSLLGTGSSPLHF.

The V gene is TRBV30, the J gene TRBJ2-1, with TRBD2 identical over 7 bases. V lost 7 bases to trimming and J lost 7 bases; unmatched junction nucleotides: 19. The CDR3 runs 16 residues. CDR1 and CDR2 (germline): GTSNPN, SVGIG (reference sequence). For the CDR3, the DNA is TGTGCCTCGAACTCCTTTATCGGGAGGTCGGAAAATGAGCAGTTCTTC. Encoded protein: CASNSFIGRSENEQFF. Full variable domain (missing parts from reference TRBV30 and TRBJ2-1): SQTIHQWPATLVQPVGSPLSLECTVEGTSNPNLYWYRQAAGRGLQLLFYSVGIGQISSEVPQNLSASRPQDRQFILSSKKLLLSDSGFYLCASNSFIGRSENEQFFGPGTRLTVL.

CDR3 sequence: CASSLSPVAETQYF. Written as DNA, the CDR3 is TGTGCCAGCAGTTTATCACCAGTAGCAGAGACCCAGTACTTC. V is TRBV27 and J is TRBJ2-5, with no clear D. Trimming left V 0 bases short and J 4 bases short, with 9 bases between. Germline CDR1 reads MNHEY; CDR2 reads SMNVEV (reference sequence). CDR3 size: 14 residues.

The chain has TRBV19 and TRBJ1-4; 7 positions match TRBD1. The germline V gene encodes CDR1 LNHDA and CDR2 SQIVND (reference sequence). The J segment lost 6 bases and the V segment lost 8 bases, leaving 6 bases of the junction unmatched. This CDR3 spans 13 amino acids. CDR3 in amino acids: CASRQGNDEKLFF. CDR3 nucleotide sequence: TGTGCCAGTCGACAGGGAAACGATGAAAAACTGTTTTTT.

A single count supports this clone. The J gene is TRBJ1-2, the V gene TRBV5-1; D is ambiguous. Germline V lookup: CDR1 SGHRS, CDR2 YFSETQ. Trimming removed 0 bases at V and 4 bases at J, with 10 bases between. This CDR3 has 14 amino acids. The CDR3 DNA sequence: TGCGCCAGCAGCTTGGTCGCAGGAGGCTATGGCTACACCTTC. Amino acid sequence: CASSLVAGGYGYTF.

The chain uses TRBV2 and TRBJ2-1, with unresolved D. Trimming left V 5 bases short and J 10 bases short, with 9 bases between. The germline gives CDR1 SNHLY, CDR2 FYNNEI. This CDR3 spans 11 amino acids. CDR3 residues: CASSKAEEQFF. The CDR3, as DNA: TGTGCCAGCAGTAAGGCGGAGGAGCAGTTCTTC.

The chain couples TRBV11-2 to TRBJ2-5, with a tentative D call TRBD2 (6 bases). The length of the CDR3 is 13 residues. Germline loops: CDR1 SGHAT, CDR2 FQNNGV. The ends were cut back, 3 bases at V and 5 bases at J, with 10 bases in the middle. CDR3 sequence reads: CASSFGGPETQYF. As DNA, the CDR3 is TGTGCCAGCAGCTTTGGAGGGCCCGAGACCCAGTACTTC.

CDR3 coding DNA: TGTGCCATCGCCTCACCAATGAGCTCCTACGAGCAGTACTTC. This gives the protein CAIASPMSSYEQYF. The gene calls are TRBV10-3 and TRBJ2-7; D is uncertain. The CDR3 spans 14 residues. V gave up 8 bases and J gave up 0 bases, with 14 bases separating them. From germline, CDR1 is ENHRY and CDR2 SYGVKD.

This rearrangement joins TRBV7-2 to TRBJ1-3; D possibly corresponds to TRBD1 (6 bases). The CDR3 runs 16 residues. Trimming left V 1 base short and J 3 bases short, with 13 bases between. Germline V gene data show CDR1 as SGHTA and CDR2 as FQGNSA. CDR3 coding DNA: TGTGCCAGCAGCTTAGTATCAGGGGCTCATGGAAACACCATATATTTT. As protein: CASSLVSGAHGNTIYF.

V usage is TRBV29-1 and J usage is TRBJ2-6; TRBD1 is a possible D gene (5 bases). This CDR3 region has 16 residues. Germline values: CDR1 SQVTM, CDR2 ANQGSEA. Trimming shortened V by 7 bases and J by 0 bases, and 16 bases separated the two germline ends. The DNA of the CDR3 is TGCAGCGCTCAAGGACAAACCTTCTCTGGGGCCAACGTCCTGACTTTC. This codes for CSAQGQTFSGANVLTF.

V gene TRBV19 combines with J gene TRBJ1-2; TRBD1 might be the D (6 bases). Trimming pared 5 bases from V and 0 bases from J, leaving 13 bases between. Germline-derived CDR1 and CDR2 are LNHDA and SQIVND (reference sequence). This CDR3 comprises 15 residues. This CDR3 reads CASSPIWTANYGYTF. CDR3 DNA: TGTGCCAGTAGTCCAATCTGGACAGCTAACTATGGCTACACCTTC.